This TCR beta chain is drawn from a study of blood T cell repertoires in COVID-19. Measured with immunoSEQ multiplex PCR; TCRdb has only the in-frame clones, and not every one. Among 120,000 to 150,000 clones, over 80% were seen once, and the ten largest hold 5.8%. V shed 1 base and J shed 3 bases, with 7 bases lying between them. Germline assignment: CDR1 SGHTA and CDR2 FQGNSA. The CDR3 has 13 amino acids. The specimen sequenced was PBMCs or T cells enriched from blood (not recorded which). This chain joins TRBV7-2 and TRBJ2-7; D unresolved. This clonotype was sampled from a woman in her 50s who had been exposed to COVID-19. CDR3 nucleotide sequence: TGTGCCAGCAGCTTAGGAGGAGTCTACGAGCAGTACTTC. This codes for CASSLGGVYEQYF.